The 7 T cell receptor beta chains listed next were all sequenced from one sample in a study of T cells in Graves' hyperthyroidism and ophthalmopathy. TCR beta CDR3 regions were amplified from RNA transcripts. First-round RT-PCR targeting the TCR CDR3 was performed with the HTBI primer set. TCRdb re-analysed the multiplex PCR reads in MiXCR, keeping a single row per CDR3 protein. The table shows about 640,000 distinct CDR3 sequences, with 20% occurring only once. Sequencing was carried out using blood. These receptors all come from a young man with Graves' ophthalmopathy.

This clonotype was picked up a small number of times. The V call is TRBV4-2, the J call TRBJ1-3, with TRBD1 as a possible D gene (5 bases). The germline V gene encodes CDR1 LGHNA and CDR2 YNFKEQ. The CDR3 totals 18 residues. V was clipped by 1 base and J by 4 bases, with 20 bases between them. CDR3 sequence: CASSQVYRGTEGGNTIYF. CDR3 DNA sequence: TGTGCCAGCAGCCAAGTATACCGGGGGACCGAAGGGGGAAACACCATATATTTT.

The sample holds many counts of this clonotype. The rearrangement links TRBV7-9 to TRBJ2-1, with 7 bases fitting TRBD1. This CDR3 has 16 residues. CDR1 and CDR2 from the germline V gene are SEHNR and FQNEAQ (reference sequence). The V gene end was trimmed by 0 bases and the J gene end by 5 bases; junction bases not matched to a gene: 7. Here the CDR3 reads CASSLAQGELHNEQFF. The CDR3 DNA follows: TGTGCCAGCAGCTTAGCCCAGGGGGAGCTCCACAATGAGCAGTTCTTC.

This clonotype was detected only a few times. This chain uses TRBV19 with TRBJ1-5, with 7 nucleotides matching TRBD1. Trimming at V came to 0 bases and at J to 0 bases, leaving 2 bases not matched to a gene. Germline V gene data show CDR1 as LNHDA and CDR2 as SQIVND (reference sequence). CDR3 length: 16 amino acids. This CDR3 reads CASSIDGTASNQPQHF. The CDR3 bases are TGTGCCAGTAGTATAGATGGGACAGCTAGCAATCAGCCCCAGCATTTT.

CDR3 nucleotides: TGTGCCAGCTCACCGGGGGGGCTCACTGAAGCTTTCTTT. As protein: CASSPGGLTEAFF. The chain uses TRBV18 and TRBJ1-1; tentative D call: TRBD1 (6 bases). CDR1 is KGHSH and CDR2 is LQKENI in the germline V gene. V was shortened by 3 bases and J by 4 bases, with 9 bases between the two germline ends. There are 13 residues in the CDR3.

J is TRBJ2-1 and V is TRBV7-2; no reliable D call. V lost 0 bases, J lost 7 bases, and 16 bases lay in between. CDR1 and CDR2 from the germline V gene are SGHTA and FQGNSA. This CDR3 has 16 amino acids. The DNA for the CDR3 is TGTGCCAGCAGCTTAGCGCCAACAACCTCCGGGAATGAGCAGTTCTTC. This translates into CASSLAPTTSGNEQFF.

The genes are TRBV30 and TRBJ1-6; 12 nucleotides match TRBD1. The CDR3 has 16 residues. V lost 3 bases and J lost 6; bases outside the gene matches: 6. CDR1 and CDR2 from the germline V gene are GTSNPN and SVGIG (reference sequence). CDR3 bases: TGTGCCTGGAGACGGGGACAGGGGGCGACTAATTCACCCCTCCACTTT. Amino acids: CAWRRGQGATNSPLHF.

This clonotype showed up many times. Written as DNA, the CDR3 is TGTGCCAGCTCACCAATGGGGAAGCCCTACGAGCAGTACTTC. This encodes CASSPMGKPYEQYF. V usage is TRBV18 and J usage is TRBJ2-7; unclear D gene. The CDR3 has 14 residues. Germline CDR1 reads KGHSH; CDR2 reads LQKENI. Trimming removed 2 bases at V and 2 bases at J, with 10 bases between.